This TCR beta chain is drawn from a study of T cells in Graves' hyperthyroidism and ophthalmopathy (dated by TCRdb to 2018 to 2020). As for the study more broadly: Peripheral blood was collected at initial diagnosis, before any treatment. To identify distinguishing TCR V-J signatures, a discovery cohort of about 95 patients was used, comprising 40 to 45 with Graves' ophthalmopathy and around 60 with stable Graves' hyperthyroidism. Prospective prediction of ophthalmopathy was tested in an independent validation cohort consisting of some 19 hyperthyroidism patients and approximately 16 patients who later progressed to ophthalmopathy. The 100 discovery patients were randomly divided into training and test sets at a 7:3 ratio. In addition, the study compared T-cell repertoires in thyroid tissue and in blood from six Graves' hyperthyroidism patients. Once sampling was done, hyperthyroidism patients were given methimazole at a starting dose of 30 mg daily, whereas ophthalmopathy patients were given high-dose intravenous methylprednisolone. The paper describes TCR Vbeta CDR3 sequencing of 135 peripheral blood samples, made up of 43 ophthalmopathy patients, 70 to 80 hyperthyroidism patients and 17 progressor patients. What the authors observed across the whole study: Most expanded thyroid clonotypes (frequency above 0.001) were also detected in blood, suggesting blood repertoires may reflect thyroid immune responses. During validation, the model predicted progression to ophthalmopathy a median of about 5.9 months ahead of onset, with around 65% sensitivity and around 73% specificity. No statistical method was used to fix the sample size in advance, and group allocation was not hidden from the investigators. Ophthalmopathy was separated from stable hyperthyroidism by a 13 V-J signature model, with over 85% sensitivity and approximately 84% specificity obtained in cross-validation and 80%/75% obtained in testing.

The TCR beta CDR3 regions were amplified from RNA transcripts. A first-round RT-PCR of the TCR CDR3 used the HTBI primer set with the Qiagen OneStep RT-PCR kit. Libraries were constructed in a second round of multiplex PCR, after which size selection and purification were carried out. Libraries were sequenced paired-end with 100 bp reads on an Illumina HiSeq2000. Under the source paper's analysis protocol: SOAPnuke was used to process the raw data, removing reads that contained adapters or uncalled bases, had a mean Phred below 15, or lacked an exact match to the constant primer or identifier. High-quality paired reads were merged with COPE v1.2.5, and unique nucleotide sequences were defined as clonotypes. MiTCR v1.1 was used to align clonotypes to the IMGT TRBV, TRBD and TRBJ reference segments. Analysis was restricted to V-J combinations with a frequency above 0.0001, which covered 98% to 99.2% of repertoires. A TCS score was defined as the ratio between F50 (clonal expansion) and ExV (chaos), using BLOSUM62-based TCRdist between CDR3 peptides within each V-J. Welch's t-statistics and random forest reduced 450 to 600 V-J features to 13, which were used in a naive Bayes classifier (R e1071). TCRdb reprocessed the public reads (quality trimming at Q25 with fastp, clone calling with MiXCR) and kept in-frame beta chains. Rows matching on CDR3 protein sequence are summarized as one entry with the most common DNA and genes. These V and J calls derive from TCRdb rather than the authors' analysis. The table for this sample lists approximately 620,000 distinct CDR3 sequences; 16% of them were counted only once. The ten largest clonotypes hold around 3.5% of the sample.

According to the germline V gene, CDR1 reads KGHSH and CDR2 reads LQKENI. The V end loses 4 bases and the J end loses 3 bases, and a stretch of 18 bases separates them. From cysteine to phenylalanine, the CDR3 is 17 amino acids long. Only CDR3 DNA is held: 51 bases, read in frame from base 1. In the ophthalmopathy patients, disease was moderately to severely active, with a Clinical Activity Score of 3 or more, a NOSPECS grade of 4 or more, and a duration of less than 3 months. Patients with uncontrolled infections, other autoimmune diseases, pregnancy or lactation were excluded. Diagnoses relied on clinical symptoms, serum thyroxine and TRAb, thyroid ultrasound and orbital computed tomography. Ficoll-Paque density gradient centrifugation was used to isolate PBMCs from approximately 10 ml of fresh peripheral blood. Trizol reagent was used to extract total RNA, and RNA quality was then checked on an Agilent 2100 Bioanalyzer.

This clonotype turned up a few times. Its antigen is unknown. No much larger clone is present one base from it, and per-base qualities are unavailable. The chain is assembled from TRBV18 and TRBJ1-4; the D segment could be TRBD1, given 5 matching bases. The material sequenced was blood. The TCR originated in a middle-aged woman with Graves' ophthalmopathy. The nucleotides are TGTGCCAGCTCACGAAAGGACGCGACAGCTTCTAATGAAAAACTGTTTTTT. Translated, it gives CASSRKDATASNEKLFF.